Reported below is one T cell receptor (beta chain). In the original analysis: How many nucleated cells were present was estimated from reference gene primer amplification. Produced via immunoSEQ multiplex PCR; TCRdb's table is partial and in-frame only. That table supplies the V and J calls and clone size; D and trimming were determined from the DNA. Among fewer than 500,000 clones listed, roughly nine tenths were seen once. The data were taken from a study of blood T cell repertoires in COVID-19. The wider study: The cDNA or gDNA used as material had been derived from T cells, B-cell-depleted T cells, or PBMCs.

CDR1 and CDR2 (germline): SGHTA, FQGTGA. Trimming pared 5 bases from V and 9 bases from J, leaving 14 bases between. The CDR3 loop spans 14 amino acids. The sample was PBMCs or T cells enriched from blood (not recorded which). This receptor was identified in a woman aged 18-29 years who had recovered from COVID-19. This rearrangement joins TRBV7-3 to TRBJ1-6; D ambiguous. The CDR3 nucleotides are TGTGCCAGCAGCGCCACTGCTATCACTTCACCCCTCCACTTT. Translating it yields CASSATAITSPLHF. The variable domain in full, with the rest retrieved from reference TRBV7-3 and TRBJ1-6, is GAGVSQTPSNKVTEKGKYVELRCDPISGHTALYWYRQSLGQGPEFLIYFQGTGAADDSGLPNDRFFAVRPEGSVSTLKIQRTERGDSAVYLCASSATAITSPLHFGNGTRLTVT.